One and the same sample provided the 10 T cell receptor beta chains below, sequenced in a study of blood T cell repertoires in COVID-19. TCRdb's table, derived via immunoSEQ multiplex PCR, lists solely in-frame clones and lacks some. The table has about 170,000 clones, more than 65% seen once. Sample: peripheral blood. These receptors all stem from a man in his 70s with active or convalescent COVID-19.

The gene calls are TRBV6-5 and TRBJ2-5; 9 bases map to TRBD2. Per germline, CDR1 MNHEY and CDR2 SVGAGI. With 6 bases clipped from V and 2 bases from J, the junction kept 7 bases outside the gene matches. The CDR3 spans 15 residues. The CDR3 loop reads CASSSAGGRQETQYF. The CDR3 DNA sequence: TGTGCCAGCAGCTCGGCGGGGGGGCGACAAGAGACCCAGTACTTC.

J is TRBJ2-7 and V is TRBV6-5, with D possibly TRBD2 on 5 matching bases. CDR3 length: 12 amino acids. The germline V gene has CDR1 MNHEY and CDR2 SVGAGI. The V and J ends lost 6 bases and 3 bases respectively, with 9 bases between them. The CDR3, as DNA: TGTGCCAGCAGGCGAGGACTCTACGAGCAGTACTTC. Its protein product is CASRRGLYEQYF.

As DNA, the CDR3 is TGTGCCAGCTCCTCCTGGGACAGGGACTACGAGCAGTACTTC. Its translation: CASSSWDRDYEQYF. The J gene is TRBJ2-7, the V gene TRBV14; 9 positions agree with TRBD1. The CDR3 totals 14 residues. Trimming cost V 8 bases and J 3 bases; bases outside gene matches: 8. From germline, CDR1 is SGHDN and CDR2 FVKESK.

This sequence joins TRBV6-5 and TRBJ2-7; TRBD1 aligns across 10 bases. The CDR3 contains 15 residues. In germline, CDR1 is MNHEY, CDR2 SVGAGI. After removal of 6 bases from V and 0 bases from J, the junction contained 5 bases not matched to a gene. The CDR3 sequence is CASRVRDRGSYEQYF. CDR3 DNA sequence: TGTGCCAGCAGGGTCCGGGACAGGGGCTCCTACGAGCAGTACTTC.

This sequence joins TRBV11-2 and TRBJ2-7; TRBD1 is a possible D gene (5 bases). Trimming removed 1 base at V and 5 bases at J, with 15 bases between. Germline CDR1 is SGHAT and CDR2 is FQNNGV. The CDR3 extends over 15 amino acids. For the CDR3, the DNA is TGTGCCAGCAGCTTAGTAGGGGCTCTCGCCCACGAGCAGTACTTC. Translation gives CASSLVGALAHEQYF. The full variable domain, completed using reference TRBV11-2 and TRBJ2-7, is EAGVAQSPRYKIIEKRQSVAFWCNPISGHATLYWYQQILGQGPKLLIQFQNNGVVDDSQLPKDRFSAERLKGVDSTLKIQPAKLEDSAVYLCASSLVGALAHEQYFGPGTRLTVT.

This clone was counted once. The J gene is TRBJ2-7, the V gene TRBV4-3, with 16 positions matching TRBD2. Germline V gene lookup returns CDR1 LGHNA and CDR2 YSLEER. The CDR3 length is 20 residues. J lost 5 bases, V lost 3 bases, and 16 bases had no gene match. CDR3 in amino acids: CASSQGERGTSGGVLHEQYF. The CDR3, as DNA: TGCGCCAGCAGCCAGGGGGAGAGAGGGACTAGCGGGGGGGTTCTCCACGAGCAGTACTTC.

CDR3 sequence (DNA): TGCAGCGTTTACACAGGGGGCCGAGGAGCTTTCTTT. Translating gives CSVYTGGRGAFF. The rearrangement uses TRBV29-1 and TRBJ1-1; TRBD1 agrees at 9 bases. The CDR3 runs 12 residues. Germline CDR1 SQVTM, CDR2 ANQGSEA. The ends lost 5 bases at V and 10 bases at J; junction bases unmatched: 8.

The V gene is TRBV29-1, the J gene TRBJ2-7; TRBD1 is a possible D gene (6 bases). The germline CDR1 and CDR2 sequences are SQVTM and ANQGSEA. Deletions cut 3 bases from V and 3 bases from J, with 21 bases between. The CDR3 runs 16 residues. CDR3 amino acids: CSVEIVTGLRYYEQYF. For the CDR3, the DNA is TGCAGCGTTGAGATCGTGACAGGTTTAAGGTACTACGAGCAGTACTTC.

The CDR3 spells CASSIPTGGREKLFF. The CDR3 nucleotides read TGTGCCAGTAGTATTCCGACAGGGGGTCGAGAAAAACTGTTTTTT. The chain uses TRBV19 and TRBJ1-4, with 9 bases fitting TRBD1. V lost 3 bases and J lost 8; bases outside the gene matches: 7. Germline CDR1 LNHDA, CDR2 SQIVND (reference sequence). The CDR3 consists of 15 residues.

This clone was observed a handful of times. The chain's CDR3 is CASRGQALSLSGANVLTF. As DNA, the CDR3 is TGTGCCAGCAGGGGTCAAGCACTTAGCCTCTCTGGGGCCAACGTCCTGACTTTC. This chain connects TRBV2 to TRBJ2-6; unclear D gene. The V gene lost 6 bases and the J gene lost 0 bases, with 18 bases spanning the gap. The germline gives CDR1 SNHLY, CDR2 FYNNEI. This CDR3 is built from 18 residues.